This T cell receptor beta chain was identified during a study of cytomegalovirus exposure and HLA in healthy donors. The CDR3 runs to 14 residues. Germline values: CDR1 SGHVS, CDR2 FQNEAQ. V was pared by 4 bases and J by 7 bases, with 16 bases between. This clone has only a few counts. Antigen specificity is unknown. With 60 Vbeta and 13 Jbeta primers, the PCR was carried out. Generated by immunoSEQ multiplex PCR, the TCRdb table keeps only in-frame clones and is missing some. This table has 90,000 or so clones, about 75% appearing once. Overall study findings and caveats: Later analysis suggested links between common viral pathogens and several top significant clusters.

The receptor was isolated from a man younger than 45 in good health and CMV-seropositive. The V gene is TRBV7-8, the J gene TRBJ1-1; D is unresolved. The sequencing sample was made of PBMCs. The CDR3 DNA is TGTGCCAGCAGCTCGCCTGATTTACGGAGTGAAGCTTTCTTT. Amino acid sequence: CASSSPDLRSEAFF.